This T cell receptor beta chain appears in the sequencing data of a study of blood T cell repertoires in COVID-19. The overall study: Some COVID-19 samples were acute and others convalescent; all came from the United States, Italy and Spain. The analysed material was cDNA or gDNA that came from T cells, B-cell-depleted T cells, or PBMCs.

Methods used by the authors: For nucleated cells, counts were estimated from reference gene primer amplification. The data were produced by immunoSEQ multiplex PCR, yet TCRdb's version contains in-frame clones alone and is incomplete. D and trimming come from the DNA, and the V and J calls and clone size come from that table. The sample consists of approximately 250,000 clones, 86% of them appearing once. This TCR was recovered from a woman aged 80 or over with COVID-19, enrolled during active disease. Sequencing was carried out using peripheral blood.

The CDR3 coding sequence is TGCGCCAGCAGCTCCGGAACGGGGTACGGCAATCAGCCCCAGCATTTT. This gives the protein CASSSGTGYGNQPQHF. The rearrangement uses TRBV5-1 and TRBJ1-5, with D hard to call. Per the germline V gene, CDR1 is SGHRS and CDR2 is YFSETQ. This CDR3 region has 16 residues. Trimming left V 3 bases short and J 2 bases short, with 15 bases between.